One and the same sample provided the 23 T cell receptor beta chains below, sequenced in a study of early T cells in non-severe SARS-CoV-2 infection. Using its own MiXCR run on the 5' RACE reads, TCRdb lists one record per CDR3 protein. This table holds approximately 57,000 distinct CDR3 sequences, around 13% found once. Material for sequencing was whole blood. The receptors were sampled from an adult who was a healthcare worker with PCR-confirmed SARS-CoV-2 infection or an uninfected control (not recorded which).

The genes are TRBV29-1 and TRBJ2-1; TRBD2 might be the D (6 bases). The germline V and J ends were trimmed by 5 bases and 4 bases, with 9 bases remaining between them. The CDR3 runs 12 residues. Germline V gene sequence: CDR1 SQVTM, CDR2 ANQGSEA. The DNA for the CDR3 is TGCAGCGTTTGGCTAGCGTACAATGAGCAGTTCTTC. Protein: CSVWLAYNEQFF.

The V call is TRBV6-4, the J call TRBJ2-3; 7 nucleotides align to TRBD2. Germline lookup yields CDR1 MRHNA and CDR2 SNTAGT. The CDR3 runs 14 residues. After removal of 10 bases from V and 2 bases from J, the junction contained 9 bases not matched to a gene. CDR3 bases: TGTGCCACCCGGGCGGGGGAGCTCACAGATACGCAGTATTTT. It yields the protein CATRAGELTDTQYF.

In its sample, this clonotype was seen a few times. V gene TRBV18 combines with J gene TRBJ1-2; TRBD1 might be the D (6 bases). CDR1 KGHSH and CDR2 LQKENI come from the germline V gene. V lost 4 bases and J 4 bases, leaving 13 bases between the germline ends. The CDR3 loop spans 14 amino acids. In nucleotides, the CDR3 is TGTGCCAGCTCACAAGAGACAGGCAGCTATGGCTACACCTTC. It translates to CASSQETGSYGYTF.

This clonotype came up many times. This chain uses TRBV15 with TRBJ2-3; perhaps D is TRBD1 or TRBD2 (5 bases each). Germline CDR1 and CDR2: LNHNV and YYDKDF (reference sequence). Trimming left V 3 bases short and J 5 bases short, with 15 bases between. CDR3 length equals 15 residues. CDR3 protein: CATSSRATRGDTQYF. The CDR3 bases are TGTGCCACCAGCAGCAGGGCGACCCGGGGAGATACGCAGTATTTT.

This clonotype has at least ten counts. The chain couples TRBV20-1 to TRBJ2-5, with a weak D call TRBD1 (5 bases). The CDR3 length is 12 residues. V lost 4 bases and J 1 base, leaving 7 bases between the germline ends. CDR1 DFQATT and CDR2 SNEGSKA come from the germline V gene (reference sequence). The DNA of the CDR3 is TGCAGTGCTACGACAGTCCAAGAGACCCAGTACTTC. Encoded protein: CSATTVQETQYF.

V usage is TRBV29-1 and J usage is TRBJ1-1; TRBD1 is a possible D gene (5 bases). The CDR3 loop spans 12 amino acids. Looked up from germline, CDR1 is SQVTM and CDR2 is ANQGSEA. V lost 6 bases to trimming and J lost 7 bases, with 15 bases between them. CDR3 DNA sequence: TGCAGCGTGAGGCGCAGGGCAGGTGAAGCTTTCTTT. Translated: CSVRRRAGEAFF.

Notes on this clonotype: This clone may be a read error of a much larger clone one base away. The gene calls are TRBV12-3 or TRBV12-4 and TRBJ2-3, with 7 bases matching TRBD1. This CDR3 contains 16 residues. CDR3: CASSLRTGPVGDMQYF. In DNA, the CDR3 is TGTGCCAGCAGTTTGAGGACAGGACCTGTGGGAGATATGCAGTATTTT.

CDR3 sequence: CAWSATLSYTF. CDR3 in DNA: TGTGCCTGGAGTGCCACCCTGAGCTACACCTTC. This chain links TRBV30 with TRBJ1-2; unclear D gene. The CDR3 sequence is 11 residues long. Germline V CDR1 and CDR2: GTSNPN, SVGIG (reference sequence). Trimming cost V 1 base and J 9 bases, with 9 bases left between them.

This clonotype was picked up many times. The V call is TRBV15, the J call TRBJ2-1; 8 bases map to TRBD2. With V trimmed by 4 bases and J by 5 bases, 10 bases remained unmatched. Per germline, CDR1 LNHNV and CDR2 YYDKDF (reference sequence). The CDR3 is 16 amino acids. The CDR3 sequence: CATSTLEAGGHNEQFF. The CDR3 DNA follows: TGTGCCACCAGCACCCTTGAGGCGGGGGGCCACAATGAGCAGTTCTTC.

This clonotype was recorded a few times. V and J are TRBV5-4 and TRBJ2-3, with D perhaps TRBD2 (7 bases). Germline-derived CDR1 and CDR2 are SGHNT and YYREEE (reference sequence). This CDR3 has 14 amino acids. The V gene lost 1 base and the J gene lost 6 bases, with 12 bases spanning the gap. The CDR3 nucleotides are TGTGCCAGCAGCTTGAGTTCGGGGGGCGATACGCAGTATTTT. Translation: CASSLSSGGDTQYF. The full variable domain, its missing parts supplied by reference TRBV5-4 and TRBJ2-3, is ETGVTQSPTHLIKTRGQQVTLRCSSQSGHNTVSWYQQALGQGPQFIFQYYREEENGRGNFPPRFSGLQFPNYSSELNVNALELDDSALYLCASSLSSGGDTQYFGPGTRLTVL.

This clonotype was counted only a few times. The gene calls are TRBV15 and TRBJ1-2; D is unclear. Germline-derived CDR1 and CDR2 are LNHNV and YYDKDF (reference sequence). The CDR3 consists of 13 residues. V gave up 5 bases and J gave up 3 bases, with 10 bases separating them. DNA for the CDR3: TGTGCCACCAGCTTGGGCTCGGACTATGGCTACACCTTC. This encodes CATSLGSDYGYTF. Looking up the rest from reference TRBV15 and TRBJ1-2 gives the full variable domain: DAMVIQNPRYQVTQFGKPVTLSCSQTLNHNVMYWYQQKSSQAPKLLFHYYDKDFNNEADTPDNFQSRRPNTSFCFLDIRSPGLGDTAMYLCATSLGSDYGYTFGSGTRLTVV.

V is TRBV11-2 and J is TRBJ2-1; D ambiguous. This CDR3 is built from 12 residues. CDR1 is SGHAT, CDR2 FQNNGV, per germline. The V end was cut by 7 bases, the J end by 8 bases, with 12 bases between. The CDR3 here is CASIPTVYEQFF. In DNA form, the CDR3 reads TGTGCCAGCATCCCGACGGTTTATGAGCAGTTCTTC.

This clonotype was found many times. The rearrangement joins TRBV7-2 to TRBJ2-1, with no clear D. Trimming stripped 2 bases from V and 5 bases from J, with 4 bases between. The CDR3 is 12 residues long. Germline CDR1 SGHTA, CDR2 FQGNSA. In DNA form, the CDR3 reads TGTGCCAGCAGCTTATGGAACAATGAGCAGTTCTTC. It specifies CASSLWNNEQFF.

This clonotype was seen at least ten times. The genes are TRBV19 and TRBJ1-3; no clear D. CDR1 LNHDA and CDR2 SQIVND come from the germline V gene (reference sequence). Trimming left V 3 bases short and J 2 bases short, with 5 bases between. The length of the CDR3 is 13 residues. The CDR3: CASSMRPGNTIYF. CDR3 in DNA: TGTGCCAGTAGTATGCGGCCTGGAAACACCATATATTTT.

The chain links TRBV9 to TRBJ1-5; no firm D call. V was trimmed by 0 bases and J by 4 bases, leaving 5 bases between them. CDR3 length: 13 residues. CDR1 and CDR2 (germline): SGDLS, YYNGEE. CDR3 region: CASSVGLNQPQHF. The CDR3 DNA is TGTGCCAGCAGCGTAGGTTTAAATCAGCCCCAGCATTTT.

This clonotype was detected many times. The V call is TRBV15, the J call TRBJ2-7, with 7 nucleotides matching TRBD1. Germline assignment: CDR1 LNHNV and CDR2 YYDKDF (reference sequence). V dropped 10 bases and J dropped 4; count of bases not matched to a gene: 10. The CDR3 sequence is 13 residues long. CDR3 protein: CAREGDRSYEQYF. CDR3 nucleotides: TGTGCCAGAGAAGGGGACAGAAGTTACGAGCAGTACTTC.

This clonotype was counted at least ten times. This CDR3 is CAWNGGRGMDYNEQFF. DNA of the CDR3: TGTGCCTGGAACGGGGGGCGAGGGATGGACTACAATGAGCAGTTCTTC. The chain has TRBV30 and TRBJ2-1; a possible D gene is TRBD2 (7 bases). The CDR3 contains 16 residues. V lost 4 bases, J lost 3 bases, and 19 bases lay in between. Germline V gene sequence: CDR1 GTSNPN, CDR2 SVGIG (reference sequence).

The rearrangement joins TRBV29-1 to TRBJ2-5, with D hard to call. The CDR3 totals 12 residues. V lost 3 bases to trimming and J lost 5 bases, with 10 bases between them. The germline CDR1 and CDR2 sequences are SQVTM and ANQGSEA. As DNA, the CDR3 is TGCAGCGTTGAGGGCAATCGGGAGACCCAGTACTTC. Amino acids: CSVEGNRETQYF. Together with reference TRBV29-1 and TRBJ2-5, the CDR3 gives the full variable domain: SAVISQKPSRDICQRGTSLTIQCQVDSQVTMMFWYRQQPGQSLTLIATANQGSEATYESGFVIDKFPISRPNLTFSTLTVSNMSPEDSSIYLCSVEGNRETQYFGPGTRLLVL.

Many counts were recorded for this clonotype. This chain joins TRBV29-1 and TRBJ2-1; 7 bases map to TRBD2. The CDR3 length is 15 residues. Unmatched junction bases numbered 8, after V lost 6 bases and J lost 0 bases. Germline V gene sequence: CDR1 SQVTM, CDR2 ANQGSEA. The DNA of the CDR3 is TGCAGCGTCTCCTTTGGCGGGGGCTCCTACAATGAGCAGTTCTTC. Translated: CSVSFGGGSYNEQFF.

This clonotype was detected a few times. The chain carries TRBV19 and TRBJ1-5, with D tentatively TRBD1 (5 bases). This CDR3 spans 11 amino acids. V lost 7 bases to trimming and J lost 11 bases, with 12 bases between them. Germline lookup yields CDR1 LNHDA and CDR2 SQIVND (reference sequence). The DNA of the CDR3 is TGTGCCAGTAACGAGGGACTTACCCAGCATTTT. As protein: CASNEGLTQHF.

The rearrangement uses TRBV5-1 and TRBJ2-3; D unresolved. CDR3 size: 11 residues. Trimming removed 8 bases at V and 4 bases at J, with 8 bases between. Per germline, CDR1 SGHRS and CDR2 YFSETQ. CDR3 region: CASGSSDTQYF. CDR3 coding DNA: TGCGCCAGTGGGTCCTCAGATACGCAGTATTTT.

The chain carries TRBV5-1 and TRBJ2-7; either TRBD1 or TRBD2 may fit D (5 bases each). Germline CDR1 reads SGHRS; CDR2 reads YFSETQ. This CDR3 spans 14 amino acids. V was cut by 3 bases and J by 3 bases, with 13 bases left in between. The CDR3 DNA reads TGCGCCAGCAGCTCTGGGGCCGGGGACTACGAGCAGTACTTC. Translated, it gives CASSSGAGDYEQYF.

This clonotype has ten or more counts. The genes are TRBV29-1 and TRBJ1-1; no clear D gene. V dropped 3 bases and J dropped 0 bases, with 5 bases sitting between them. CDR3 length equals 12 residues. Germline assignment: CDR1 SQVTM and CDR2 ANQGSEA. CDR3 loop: CSVDAMNTEAFF. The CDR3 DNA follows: TGCAGCGTTGATGCCATGAACACTGAAGCTTTCTTT.